The 9 T cell receptor beta chains listed next were all sequenced from one sample in a study of patients and donors after allogeneic stem cell transplantation. TCRdb processed the RT-PCR reads anew with MiXCR; each CDR3 protein has one entry. The profile covers around 150,000 distinct CDR3 sequences, with about 36% appearing a single time and 50% taken by the ten largest. The source material was blood, either unsorted or a sorted T cell fraction (not recorded which). All receptors come from a human donor who was either an allogeneic HSCT recipient or a stem cell or donor lymphocyte infusion donor (not recorded which). It is not recorded whose cells these are; they may come from a transplant donor.

The V and J genes are TRBV28 and TRBJ1-2; 8 positions match TRBD1. V was pared by 4 bases and J by 6 bases, with 10 bases of the junction left unmatched. Germline V lookup: CDR1 MDHEN, CDR2 SYDVKM. The CDR3 is made up of 15 amino acids. The CDR3 nucleotides read TGTGCCAGCAGTTCCACGGCCCACAGGGGGGATGGCTACACCTTC. Amino acids: CASSSTAHRGDGYTF.

This clonotype came up many times. In DNA form, the CDR3 reads TGCGCCAGCAGCCACTCTGACAGCACGTACTCTGGAAACACCATATATTTT. Protein sequence: CASSHSDSTYSGNTIYF. The V and J genes are TRBV4-3 and TRBJ1-3, with D maybe TRBD1 (5 bases). Germline V gene data show CDR1 as LGHNA and CDR2 as YSLEER. This CDR3 has 17 amino acids. Trimming left V 3 bases short and J 0 bases short, with 15 bases between.

This chain joins TRBV12-3 or TRBV12-4 and TRBJ2-5; TRBD1 is a possible D gene (6 bases). The CDR3 is 14 residues long. The V end lost 5 bases, the J end lost 3 bases, and 13 bases lay between the germline ends. CDR3 coding DNA: TGTGCCAGCAGTCGTGGACAGCAGGAAGAGACCCAGTACTTC. Protein product: CASSRGQQEETQYF.

The CDR3 DNA reads as TGTGCCACCAGGGGGGAGGGCAATGAGCAGTTCTTC. It is translated as CATRGEGNEQFF. The chain links TRBV24-1 to TRBJ2-1, with TRBD2 matching over 7 bases. The germline V gene has CDR1 KGHDR and CDR2 SFDVKD. The junction had 2 bases not matched to a gene; V was cut back by 7 bases and J by 6 bases. The CDR3 spans 12 residues.

This clonotype was recorded many times. The chain links TRBV6-6 to TRBJ1-5; no clear D. Germline assignment: CDR1 MNHNY and CDR2 SVGAGI (reference sequence). The CDR3 totals 17 residues. V was clipped by 6 bases and J by 1 base, with 19 bases between them. The CDR3 coding sequence is TGTGCCAGCAGCCCGCGCGGGCCCTCCACGAGCAATCAGCCCCAGCATTTT. It is translated as CASSPRGPSTSNQPQHF.

The chain uses TRBV27 and TRBJ2-3, with 7 bases identical to TRBD1. V gave up 6 bases and J gave up 1 base; unmatched junction bases: 7. Looked up from germline, CDR1 is MNHEY and CDR2 is SMNVEV (reference sequence). There are 15 residues in the CDR3. CDR3 DNA sequence: TGTGCCAGCAGCAGACAGGGTAGGGGCACAGATACGCAGTATTTT. It is translated as CASSRQGRGTDTQYF.

This chain uses TRBV30 with TRBJ1-5, with TRBD1 matching over 7 bases. CDR1 and CDR2 from the germline V gene are GTSNPN and SVGIG (reference sequence). The CDR3 covers 13 residues. V gave up 5 bases and J gave up 6 bases; unmatched junction bases: 7. The CDR3 protein is CAWASGGSQPQHF. The CDR3 bases are TGTGCCTGGGCCTCAGGGGGGAGTCAGCCCCAGCATTTT.

The table lists this clonotype with many counts. The chain joins TRBV6-2 or TRBV6-3 to TRBJ1-2, with D uncertain. The CDR3 covers 14 residues. Deletions cut 10 bases from V and 2 bases from J, with 17 bases between. CDR1 is MNHEY and CDR2 is SVGEGT in the germline V gene. The CDR3 region is CATRSSGVNYGYTF. Here the CDR3 DNA reads TGTGCCACACGAAGCTCCGGGGTCAACTATGGCTACACCTTC.

The sample holds a few counts of this clonotype. This CDR3 is CSARDLGGPTYEQYF. The CDR3 DNA follows: TGCAGTGCTAGAGATCTCGGAGGACCTACCTACGAGCAGTACTTC. The J gene is TRBJ2-7, the V gene TRBV20-1, with a possible D match to TRBD2 (5 bases). The germline gives CDR1 DFQATT, CDR2 SNEGSKA (reference sequence). This CDR3 spans 15 amino acids. V was clipped by 0 bases and J by 2 bases, with 14 bases between them.